This T cell receptor (beta chain) is drawn from a study of shared clonotypes between healthy human individuals (dated by TCRdb to between 2020 and 2021). With regard to the full study: The cohort comprised two women and a few men aged 18 to 49 years. The study deeply sequenced blood TCR repertoires of about 5 healthy adults to estimate repertoire size and the extent of clonotype sharing between individuals. Per donor, three plates each were used for CD4 naive and CD4 memory, two for CD8 naive, and one for CD8 memory. To increase sequencing depth and limit assay-specific biases, different laboratories used diverse techniques to prepare libraries and sequence TCR repertoires. Between about 0.85 and 9.5 billion PBMCs per donor were obtained by leukapheresis. Paper-wide results and their limitations: Because the study included a small number of donors, the genetic and exposure-history diversity represented was limited. Rarefaction of sorted-subset datasets indicated incomplete sequencing despite the large sequencing depth. Based on pairwise subsampling, the degree of clonotype sharing among donors was expected to be affected by sequencing depth. Sampling was limited to blood, and TCR repertoires in tissue likely differ from TCR repertoires in blood. Larger estimated clonotype richness was generally found for naive subsets than for memory subsets. Higher generation probabilities were observed for clonotypes shared by all four sorted-subset donors than for non-shared clonotypes. Sharing across several donors was observed for approximately 5% of naive CD4, 3.5% of naive CD8, over 2% of memory CD4, and roughly 0.4% of memory CD8 clonotypes.

The CDR3 runs 15 amino acids, cysteine and phenylalanine included. The read is trimmed to its CDR3 DNA, 45 bases read in frame from base 1. The donors were healthy, HIV-negative adults who had no recently reported acute infections or vaccinations. Every donor was a Caucasian adult living in Nashville, Tennessee, USA. CD4+ T cells were enriched by magnetic negative selection; naive cells were then positively selected on CD45RA, and the negative fraction formed the memory subset. After blood collection by leukapheresis, PBMCs were isolated using Ficoll-Histopaque density gradient centrifugation and then cryopreserved in the vapor phase of liquid nitrogen. Purity and quantity of every magnetically sorted T cell population were checked by analytical flow cytometry. Genomic DNA was isolated from every sorted fraction and measured by UV absorbance on a Nanodrop 2000c. To note about this clone: This clone's antigen is unknown. Base qualities were left out, and no much larger clone turns up one base away.

TCR CDR3 regions were amplified from genomic DNA by multiplex PCR using the deep immunoSEQ assay. For each cell subset, the extracted genomic DNA was distributed evenly across all wells of several immunoSEQ 96-well plates, and each plate served as one replicate. For sorted subsets, 200 to 250 ng of genomic DNA, equivalent to around 31,000 T cell genomes, went into each replicate PCR. The purified libraries were quantified using a Qubit 3.0 fluorometer, sized with a Bioanalyzer 2100, and then quantified again using the KAPA Library Quantification kit. Every immunoSEQ 96-well plate was sequenced on a dedicated single-read 150-cycle Illumina NextSeq 550 flow cell. Per the original workflow: Because the immunoSEQ output included only junctional sequences and no quality scores, the filtering could not be the same as the filtering used for full-length reads. To assign V/J genes and CDR3, sequences were annotated using PyIR, a Python wrapper for IgBLAST v1.9, with IMGT germline references. Any read was removed if the V/J assignment was weak (E-value above 1e-6), the CDR3 was missing, or the read contained stop codons, out-of-frame junctions, or ambiguous translated residues. V3J clonotypes were defined as sequences sharing an identical inferred V gene, J gene, and CDR3 amino acid sequence. Percentage overlap between repertoires was computed as shared unique clonotypes divided by the size of the smaller repertoire. RTK rarefaction, the Chao1 estimator, and Recon v2.1 estimates of unobserved clonotypes were used to assess repertoire richness. Generation probabilities were computed with OLGA for all TCRbeta clonotypes obtained by the gDNA method from four donors. Entries here come from immuneACCESS through TCRdb and include only in-frame sequences with V and J called. Some clones fail to appear in such tables; in the studies checked, an unresolved V gene covers under half of the shortfall, and the cause of the remainder is unknown. The DNA was the basis for D and trimming; V, J and clone size are from that table. The sample profile shows about a million clones; roughly 80% of them were found once. Approximately 0.9% of the sample is held by the ten biggest clonotypes.

The rearranged segments are TRBV21-1 and TRBJ2-1; TRBD1 is taken as the D call from the table, unchecked against the DNA. TRBV21-1 is a listed pseudogene. Specimen: memory CD4+ T cells from PBMCs. The label giving this sample's cell subset or site can be read as: CD45RA-negative fraction. The receptor comes from a man aged 18 to 29 in good health. Some clones in this sample may be carry-over from other donors' samples. The DNA sequence follows: TGTGCCAGCAGAAACAGGGGCTACTCCTACAATGAGCAGTTCTTC. Its coded protein is CASRNRGYSYNEQFF.